The 15 T cell receptor beta chains listed next were all sequenced from one sample in a study of glioma-infiltrating T cells. Using RNA template, CDR3s of TCR alpha and beta were amplified with iRepertoire arm-PCR. TCRdb reprocessed the multiplex PCR reads with MiXCR, giving one entry per CDR3 protein. Altogether roughly 100,000 distinct CDR3 sequences are present, 25% to 35% being singletons, with the ten largest covering around 40%. Sequencing used glioma tissue, nonneoplastic brain tissue, or PBMCs (not recorded which). The receptors shown here come from a human donor with low-grade glioma or glioblastoma, undergoing nonglioma brain surgery, or in good health (not recorded which).

This clonotype was picked up many times. V and J are TRBV20-1 and TRBJ2-3; tentatively, D is TRBD2 (6 bases). Germline values: CDR1 DFQATT, CDR2 SNEGSKA (reference sequence). Trimming removed 5 bases from V and 1 base from J, with 13 bases in between. The CDR3 is 14 residues long. The CDR3 nucleotides read TGCAGTGCTCATCTTTTAGCGGGCACAGATACGCAGTATTTT. Protein: CSAHLLAGTDTQYF.

This clonotype was counted ten times or more. The V gene is TRBV9, the J gene TRBJ1-1; D possibly corresponds to TRBD1 (6 bases). V lost 2 bases and J 5 bases, leaving 10 bases between the germline ends. The germline V gene encodes CDR1 SGDLS and CDR2 YYNGEE. The CDR3 has 13 residues. The DNA of the CDR3 is TGTGCCAGCAGCGTCACAGGGAGGACTGAAGCTTTCTTT. The encoded protein is CASSVTGRTEAFF. Supplemented by reference TRBV9 and TRBJ1-1, the full variable domain reads DSGVTQTPKHLITATGQRVTLRCSPRSGDLSVYWYQQSLDQGLQFLIQYYNGEERAKGNILERFSAQQFPDLHSELNLSSLELGDSALYFCASSVTGRTEAFFGQGTRLTVV.

This clonotype was counted at least ten times. The chain is built from TRBV27 and TRBJ2-1, with TRBD2 matching 9 bases. The ends lost 1 base at V and 4 bases at J; junction bases unmatched: 5. Germline loops: CDR1 MNHEY, CDR2 SMNVEV (reference sequence). The CDR3 is 16 amino acids. The CDR3 protein is CASSLFSGGVYNEQFF. In DNA, the CDR3 is TGTGCCAGCAGTTTATTTAGCGGGGGAGTTTACAATGAGCAGTTCTTC.

The chain couples TRBV5-1 to TRBJ2-1; TRBD1 matches 8 bases. The germline V gene encodes CDR1 SGHRS and CDR2 YFSETQ. The ends lost 4 bases at V and 0 bases at J; junction bases unmatched: 6. The CDR3 has 16 amino acids. In DNA, the CDR3 is TGCGCCAGCAGCGCAAAGGGACAGGACTCCTACAATGAGCAGTTCTTC. Amino acid sequence: CASSAKGQDSYNEQFF.

This clonotype was picked up a small number of times. The chain carries TRBV4-1 and TRBJ1-1; 8 bases line up with TRBD1. The CDR3 extends over 15 amino acids. Germline V gene sequence: CDR1 MGHRA, CDR2 YSYEKL. The V and J ends lost 4 bases and 0 bases, in that order; junction bases with no gene match: 4. The CDR3 region is CASSPDRALNTEAFF. CDR3 DNA: TGCGCCAGCAGCCCGGACAGGGCGCTGAACACTGAAGCTTTCTTT.

This clonotype was detected a few times. The chain links TRBV30 to TRBJ1-5; no definite D call. Germline V gives CDR1 GTSNPN, CDR2 SVGIG (reference sequence). Trimming removed 0 bases at V and 7 bases at J, with 7 bases between. The length of the CDR3 is 12 residues. The CDR3 DNA reads TGTGCCTGGAGTGTTCGGGAACAGCCCCAGCATTTT. Its translation is CAWSVREQPQHF.

This clonotype was counted many times. This chain uses TRBV7-2 with TRBJ1-5; D is ambiguous. The CDR3 runs 12 residues. Trimming removed 1 base from V and 9 bases from J, with 7 bases in between. Per germline, CDR1 SGHTA and CDR2 FQGNSA. The CDR3, as DNA: TGTGCCAGCAGCTTAGTCCTAGGGCCCCAGCATTTT. Amino acids: CASSLVLGPQHF. Filled out from reference TRBV7-2 and TRBJ1-5, the complete variable domain reads GAGVSQSPSNKVTEKGKDVELRCDPISGHTALYWYRQSLGQGLEFLIYFQGNSAPDKSGLPSDRFSAERTGGSVSTLTIQRTQQEDSAVYLCASSLVLGPQHFGDGTRLSIL.

This clonotype was seen repeatedly, ten times or more. This sequence joins TRBV19 and TRBJ2-1; TRBD2 matches at 7 bases. Germline V CDR1 and CDR2: LNHDA, SQIVND (reference sequence). The trim removed 1 base at V and 4 bases at J, leaving 4 bases unmatched. The CDR3 loop spans 15 amino acids. The CDR3 DNA is TGTGCCAGTAGTATAGTCACCGGGGGGTACAATGAGCAGTTCTTC. Amino acid sequence: CASSIVTGGYNEQFF. The entire variable domain, with the rest obtained from reference TRBV19 and TRBJ2-1, is as follows: DGGITQSPKYLFRKEGQNVTLSCEQNLNHDAMYWYRQDPGQGLRLIYYSQIVNDFQKGDIAEGYSVSREKKESFPLTVTSAQKNPTAFYLCASSIVTGGYNEQFFGPGTRLTVL.

This clonotype was counted at least ten times. The chain combines TRBV7-2 with TRBJ2-7, with D tentatively TRBD2 (5 bases). CDR1 and CDR2 from the germline V gene are SGHTA and FQGNSA. The CDR3 covers 14 residues. V was trimmed by 8 bases and J by 1 base, leaving 15 bases between them. CDR3 coding DNA: TGTGCCAGCGCCTCGAGGGCCGAATCCTACGAGCAGTACTTC. Translation gives CASASRAESYEQYF.

This clonotype was picked up many times. J is TRBJ2-1 and V is TRBV27, with D unclear. The CDR3 is 14 amino acids. Germline V gene data show CDR1 as MNHEY and CDR2 as SMNVEV (reference sequence). V lost 2 bases, J lost 7 bases, and 12 bases lay in between. This CDR3 is CASSLRALGNEQFF. DNA for the CDR3: TGTGCCAGCAGTTTAAGGGCTTTAGGAAATGAGCAGTTCTTC.

The J gene is TRBJ2-5, the V gene TRBV6-2 or TRBV6-3; 10 bases are a match to TRBD2. Per the germline V gene, CDR1 is MNHEY and CDR2 is SVGEGT. V lost 6 bases and J lost 5; bases outside the gene matches: 15. The CDR3 is 17 amino acids. The CDR3 bases are TGTGCCAGCAGCTGCCTGTTGAGCGGGGGGGCCGGCGAGACCCAGTACTTC. Amino acids: CASSCLLSGGAGETQYF.

Many counts were recorded for this clonotype. The rearrangement links TRBV7-8 to TRBJ1-5; D remains ambiguous. From germline, CDR1 is SGHVS and CDR2 FQNEAQ. Trimming stripped 2 bases from V and 6 bases from J, with 5 bases between. This CDR3 comprises 12 residues. The CDR3 region is CASSLLLQPQHF. CDR3 coding DNA: TGTGCCAGCAGCTTATTACTTCAGCCCCAGCATTTT. Looking up the rest from reference TRBV7-8 and TRBJ1-5 gives the full variable domain: GAGVSQSPRYKVAKRGQDVALRCDPISGHVSLFWYQQALGQGPEFLTYFQNEAQLDKSGLPSDRFFAERPEGSVSTLKIQRTQQEDSAVYLCASSLLLQPQHFGDGTRLSIL.

This clonotype turned up a few times. The chain has TRBV19 and TRBJ2-1; no reliable D call. The CDR3 totals 14 residues. Trimming stripped 3 bases from V and 0 bases from J, with 6 bases between. Germline V gene sequence: CDR1 LNHDA, CDR2 SQIVND (reference sequence). The CDR3 here is CASSIQSSYNEQFF. In nucleotides, the CDR3 is TGTGCCAGTAGTATCCAGAGCTCCTACAATGAGCAGTTCTTC. Based on the CDR3 plus reference TRBV19 and TRBJ2-1, the full variable domain is DGGITQSPKYLFRKEGQNVTLSCEQNLNHDAMYWYRQDPGQGLRLIYYSQIVNDFQKGDIAEGYSVSREKKESFPLTVTSAQKNPTAFYLCASSIQSSYNEQFFGPGTRLTVL.

A note on this clonotype: Just one base apart from a much larger clone, this may be a read error. The V gene is TRBV2, the J gene TRBJ2-7; 8 nucleotides line up with TRBD1. The CDR3 length is 13 residues. Germline values: CDR1 SNHLY, CDR2 FYNNEI. V shed 5 bases, J shed 5 bases, and the junction held 5 bases outside the gene matches. CDR3 residues: CASSPTGVNEQYF. CDR3 DNA sequence: TGTGCCAGCAGTCCGACAGGGGTGAACGAGCAGTACTTC.

Concerning this clonotype: This may come from a read error, since a much larger clone is one base off. The genes are TRBV7-2 and TRBJ2-1, with a possible D match to TRBD1 (5 bases). The CDR3 length is 13 residues. Trimming cost V 6 bases and J 5 bases, with 11 bases left between them. The germline V gene encodes CDR1 SGHTA and CDR2 FQGNSA. The CDR3 nucleotides read TGTGCCAGCAGATTCTTCAGGGACAATGAGCAGTTCTTC. Residues: CASRFFRDNEQFF.